This T cell receptor (beta chain) was documented in a study of PD-1 blockade in classical Hodgkin lymphoma. The wider study: On a schedule of every 2 weeks, patients received nivolumab 3 mg/kg intravenously.

The protocol was immunoSEQ multiplex PCR, while the TCRdb copy is restricted to in-frame clones and leaves out a portion. The table records under 40,000 clones, roughly four fifths of them present only once. The CDR3 spans 14 residues. V was pared by 3 bases and J by 0 bases, with 8 bases between. CDR1 MNHEY and CDR2 SMNVEV come from the germline V gene (reference sequence). Study-wide results and caveats: By C4D1, CD4+ diversity increased significantly, especially in complete responders. TCR diversity at baseline was reported to be reduced in newly diagnosed patients relative to healthy donors. No one has yet defined what causes the repertoire differences, which may be disease activity or prior therapy.

The time point is: cycle 4 day 1 (C4D1), after 6 weeks of nivolumab. All the patients suffered relapse after autologous stem cell transplantation, and brentuximab vedotin exposure differed. As regards this clone: Its antigen is unknown.

The chain links TRBV27 to TRBJ1-1, with D tentatively TRBD1 (6 bases). The receptor's source is a human donor with classical Hodgkin lymphoma. The source was peripheral blood mononuclear cells (PBMCs), collected before the fourth cycle of nivolumab. Written as DNA, the CDR3 is TGTGCCAGCAGTTTGACAGGATTGAACACTGAAGCTTTCTTT. Its protein product is CASSLTGLNTEAFF.